A single TCR beta chain is shown here with its context. The antigen remains unidentified. This sample was included in a study of cytotoxic CD8 clonotypes in ibrutinib-treated CLL. General study results and limits: Increased clonality at ibrutinib response gave way to a return toward baseline at progression. Sampling times, which were not matched between the groups, differed between sustained-remission patients and progressing patients. The study found public clonotypes uncommon, contracting or stable on treatment.

Here immunoSEQ multiplex PCR was the method, and the copy in TCRdb shows in-frame clones only, minus some. The table has some 200,000 clones, more than 70% seen once. With 4 bases clipped from V and 2 bases from J, the junction kept 2 bases outside the gene matches. The germline gives CDR1 MGHRA, CDR2 YSYEKL. The CDR3 covers 13 residues. This rearrangement joins TRBV4-1 to TRBJ2-7, with 7 positions matching TRBD1. The sequencing here drew on PBMCs, taken after 12 months of ibrutinib treatment. The clonotype originates from a human donor with chronic lymphocytic leukemia. The CDR3 DNA is TGCGCCAGCAGCCTAGGGACAGCCTACGAGCAGTACTTC. It encodes CASSLGTAYEQYF.